This entry features one T cell receptor (beta chain) sequence. Its specificity is unknown. V lost 4 bases, J lost 1 base, and 16 bases lay in between. In germline, CDR1 is LNHDA, CDR2 SQIVND (reference sequence). This CDR3 region has 16 residues. Sequencing used immunoSEQ v3. Sequencing used immunoSEQ multiplex PCR; TCRdb keeps in-frame clones, though not all of them. In the table there are about 60,000 clones, over 75% of which are singletons. These data are taken from a study of TIL therapy for anti-PD-1-resistant metastatic lung cancer. Time point: pre-treatment sample, taken before nivolumab and TIL therapy. Study results and caveats: After infusion, TIL clonotypes partly replaced peripheral T cells and declined over months.

This chain connects TRBV19 to TRBJ1-1; tentative D call: TRBD1 (6 bases). The sample was blood, taken at baseline. This sequence was found in a person aged 25 to 80 with non-small cell lung cancer. The CDR3: CASSTRGAGWNTEAFF. DNA of the CDR3: TGTGCCAGTAGTACAAGGGGGGCAGGATGGAACACTGAAGCTTTCTTT.